This T cell receptor beta chain appears in the sequencing data of a study of cytomegalovirus exposure and HLA in healthy donors. Across the whole study: Earlier results showed roughly 120 million unique TCR beta sequences derived from approximately 180 million T cells. Study observations and caveats: It was shown in a later analysis that HLA-associated TCR beta chains were more clonally expanded than other, equally common chains. An Asian-associated ancestry cluster reportedly showed fewer N-insertions than the approximately 700-donor mean in a later analysis.

Vbeta (60) and Jbeta (13) primers were used in the PCR. Generated by immunoSEQ multiplex PCR, the TCRdb table keeps only in-frame clones and is missing some. The table includes 160,000 or so clones, roughly 82% detected once. Comment on this clone: Its antigen is not identified.

Trimming stripped 2 bases from V and 3 bases from J, with 11 bases between. Germline V gene sequence: CDR1 SGHVS, CDR2 FQNEAQ. This CDR3 spans 15 amino acids. Sequencing was performed on PBMCs. The clonotype comes from a woman aged 45-65 years in good health and CMV-seropositive. The rearrangement links TRBV7-8 to TRBJ1-5; TRBD1 might be the D (6 bases). CDR3 coding DNA: TGTGCCAGCAGCTTATTCCGACAGGACAATCAGCCCCAGCATTTT. Amino acids: CASSLFRQDNQPQHF.